This TCR beta chain was identified during a study of graft-versus-host responses after intestinal transplantation. Study background: All of the recipients had induction that used anti-thymocyte globulin, then tacrolimus and steroids for around 3 years.

Relative to its sample, this clone is medium-sized. Antigen: not known. Clones were read by immunoSEQ multiplex PCR, and TCRdb kept only the in-frame ones, dropping some. The repertoire holds 25,000 to 35,000 clones, with about 80% as singletons. Study outcomes and limitations: Recipient-marrow GvH clones were detected, some having first appeared in ileum or blood. Early after transplant, HvG declines were associated with peak levels of circulating GvH clones.

The starting material was unstimulated CD8+ T cells sorted from spleen or lymph node cells, obtained before intestinal transplant. The clonotype was recovered from a human donor who received an intestinal transplant.

The CDR3 loop is CASSPNRQGLNTEAFF. CDR3 sequence (DNA): TGTGCCAGCAGTCCTAATCGACAGGGATTGAACACTGAAGCTTTCTTT. This chain uses TRBV28 with TRBJ1-1; 7 bases fit TRBD1. The length of the CDR3 is 16 residues. Germline values: CDR1 MDHEN, CDR2 SYDVKM. V trimming: 5 bases; J trimming: 0 bases; junction bases outside the gene matches: 9.